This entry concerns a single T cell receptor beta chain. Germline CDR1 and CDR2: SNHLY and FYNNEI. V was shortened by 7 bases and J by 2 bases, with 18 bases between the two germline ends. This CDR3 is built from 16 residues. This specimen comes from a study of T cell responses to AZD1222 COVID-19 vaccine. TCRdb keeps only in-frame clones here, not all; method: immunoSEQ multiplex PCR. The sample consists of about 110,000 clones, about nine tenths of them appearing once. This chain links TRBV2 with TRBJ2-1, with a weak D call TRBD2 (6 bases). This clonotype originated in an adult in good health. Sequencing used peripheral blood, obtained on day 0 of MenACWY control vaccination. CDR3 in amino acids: CASNKKAPGAYNEQFF. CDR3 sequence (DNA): TGTGCCAGCAATAAAAAGGCACCGGGGGCCTACAATGAGCAGTTCTTC.